This TCR beta chain appears in the sequencing data of a study of control samples from healthy donors and cancer patients. Germline-derived CDR1 and CDR2 are SGHAT and FQNNGV. The V and J ends lost 0 bases and 6 bases respectively, with 15 bases between them. This CDR3 spans 16 amino acids. The table came from immunoSEQ multiplex PCR; TCRdb's copy has only in-frame clones and leaves some out. The table records 150,000 to 200,000 clones, approximately 94% of them present only once. The receptor's source is a woman between 18 and 29 years old in good health. V usage is TRBV11-2 and J usage is TRBJ2-1, with a tentative D call TRBD1 (5 bases). Input material: blood. CDR3 amino acids: CASSLEAGWIVNEQFF. The DNA of the CDR3 is TGTGCCAGCAGCTTAGAGGCAGGGTGGATAGTCAATGAGCAGTTCTTC.